Listed here are 3 T cell receptor beta chains from one sample, sequenced in a study of cytomegalovirus exposure and HLA in healthy donors. 13 Jbeta primers and 60 Vbeta primers were used for the PCR. Here immunoSEQ multiplex PCR was the method, and the copy in TCRdb shows in-frame clones only, minus some. The sample lists over 130,000 clones, 65% to 90% occurring once. The sequencing sample was made of PBMCs. The receptors were gathered from a female donor in good health and CMV-seronegative.

V gene TRBV7-2 combines with J gene TRBJ2-7; 13 bases map to TRBD2. This CDR3 is built from 15 residues. Germline assignment: CDR1 SGHTA and CDR2 FQGNSA. The trim removed 4 bases at V and 7 bases at J, leaving 7 bases unmatched. As DNA, the CDR3 is TGTGCCAGCAGCTCCGAGGGACTAGCGGGAAATGAGCAGTACTTC. Encoded protein: CASSSEGLAGNEQYF. Using reference TRBV7-2 and TRBJ2-7 for the parts outside the CDR3, the full variable domain is GAGVSQSPSNKVTEKGKDVELRCDPISGHTALYWYRQSLGQGLEFLIYFQGNSAPDKSGLPSDRFSAERTGGSVSTLTIQRTQQEDSAVYLCASSSEGLAGNEQYFGPGTRLTVT.

This clone was observed a single time. The genes are TRBV6-1 and TRBJ2-3; D is perhaps TRBD2 (5 bases). The CDR3 has 13 residues. Germline V lookup: CDR1 MNHNS, CDR2 SASEGT. V gave up 8 bases and J gave up 1 base, with 10 bases separating them. This CDR3 reads CASGGSGTDTQYF. In DNA form, the CDR3 reads TGTGCCAGCGGCGGTAGCGGCACAGATACGCAGTATTTT.

V is TRBV7-9 and J is TRBJ1-1; D gene ambiguous. The germline V gene encodes CDR1 SEHNR and CDR2 FQNEAQ (reference sequence). Trimming removed 2 bases at V and 3 bases at J, with 7 bases between. This CDR3 spans 13 amino acids. The CDR3 sequence is CASSLRGDTEAFF. The CDR3 DNA is TGTGCCAGCAGCTTACGGGGAGACACTGAAGCTTTCTTT.